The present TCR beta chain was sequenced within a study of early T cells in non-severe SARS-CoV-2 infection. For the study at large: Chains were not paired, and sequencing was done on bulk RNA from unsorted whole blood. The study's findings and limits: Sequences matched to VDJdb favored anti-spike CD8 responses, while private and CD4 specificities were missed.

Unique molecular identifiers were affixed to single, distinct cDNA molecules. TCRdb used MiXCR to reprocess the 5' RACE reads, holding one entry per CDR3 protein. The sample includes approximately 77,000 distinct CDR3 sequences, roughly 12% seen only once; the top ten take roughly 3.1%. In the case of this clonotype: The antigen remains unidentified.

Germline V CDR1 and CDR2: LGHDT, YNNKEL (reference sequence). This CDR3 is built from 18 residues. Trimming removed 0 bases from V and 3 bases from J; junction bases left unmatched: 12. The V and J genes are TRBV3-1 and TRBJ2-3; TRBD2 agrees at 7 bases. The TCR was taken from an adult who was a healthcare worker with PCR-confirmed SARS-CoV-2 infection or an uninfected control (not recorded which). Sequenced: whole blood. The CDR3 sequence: CASSQDPVAGVGTDTQYF. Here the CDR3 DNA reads TGTGCCAGCAGCCAAGATCCGGTTGCGGGAGTTGGAACAGATACGCAGTATTTT.